This TCR beta chain was identified during a study of cytomegalovirus exposure and HLA in healthy donors. About the research overall: Among about 179 million T cells, an earlier analysis found 117 million unique TCR beta sequences.

With regard to this clone: Its antigen is not known.

The germline CDR1 and CDR2 sequences are ENHRY and SYGVKD. The ends lost 6 bases at V and 9 bases at J; junction bases unmatched: 6. This CDR3 contains 14 residues. PCR used 60 Vbeta primers and 13 Jbeta primers. Clones were sequenced by immunoSEQ multiplex PCR, and TCRdb holds only the in-frame ones, with some missing. The table records over 150,000 clones, approximately 78% of them present only once. Broader study findings: Earlier results showed most TCR beta V segments being productive about 87% or about 30% of the time.

The sample consisted of PBMCs. This receptor was taken from a male donor in good health and CMV-seropositive. The chain recombines TRBV10-3 with TRBJ2-1, with 12 bases identical to TRBD2. This chain's CDR3 is CAIRGTSGWGEQFF. The CDR3 nucleotides are TGTGCCATCAGGGGGACTAGCGGGTGGGGTGAGCAGTTCTTC.